Below, one TCR beta chain is given with its context. The antigen is unknown. This entry comes from a study of shared clonotypes between healthy human individuals. Study-level background: The donor pool was made up of two women and a few men aged 18 to 49. Regarding the study as a whole: Around 5% was the fraction of naive CD4 clonotypes found shared across several donors.

At deep level, the assay was performed. Generated by immunoSEQ multiplex PCR, the TCRdb table keeps only in-frame clones and is missing some. The repertoire includes roughly 1 million clones, approximately 80% of them detected once, and approximately 0.56% sits in the top ten. This CDR3 spans 18 amino acids. Germline CDR1 reads SGHNT; CDR2 reads YYREEE (reference sequence). With V trimmed by 0 bases and J by 0 bases, 6 bases remained unmatched. The sequence came from a young man in good health. Some clones in this sample may be carry-over from other donors' samples. The chain couples TRBV5-4 to TRBJ2-3; 11 nucleotides match TRBD2. Sequenced material: memory CD4+ T cells from PBMCs. As for subset: CD45RA-negative fraction. The CDR3 region is CASSLGLAGPPSTDTQYF. The CDR3 nucleotides are TGTGCCAGCAGCTTGGGACTAGCGGGGCCCCCAAGCACAGATACGCAGTATTTT.